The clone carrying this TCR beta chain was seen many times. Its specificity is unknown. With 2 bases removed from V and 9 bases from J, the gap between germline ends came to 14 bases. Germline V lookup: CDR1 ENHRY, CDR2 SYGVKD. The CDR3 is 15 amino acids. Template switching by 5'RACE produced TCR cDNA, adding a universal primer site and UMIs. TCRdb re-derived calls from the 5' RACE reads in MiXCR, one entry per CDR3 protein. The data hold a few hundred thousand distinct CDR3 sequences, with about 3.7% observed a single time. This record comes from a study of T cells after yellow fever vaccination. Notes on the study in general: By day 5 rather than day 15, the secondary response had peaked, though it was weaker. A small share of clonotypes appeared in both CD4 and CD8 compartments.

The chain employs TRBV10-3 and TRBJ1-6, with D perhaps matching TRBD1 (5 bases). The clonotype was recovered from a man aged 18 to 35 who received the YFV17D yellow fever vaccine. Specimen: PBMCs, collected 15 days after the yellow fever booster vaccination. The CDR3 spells CAISEPDAGPSPLHF. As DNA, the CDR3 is TGTGCCATCAGTGAGCCCGACGCAGGGCCTTCACCCCTCCACTTT.